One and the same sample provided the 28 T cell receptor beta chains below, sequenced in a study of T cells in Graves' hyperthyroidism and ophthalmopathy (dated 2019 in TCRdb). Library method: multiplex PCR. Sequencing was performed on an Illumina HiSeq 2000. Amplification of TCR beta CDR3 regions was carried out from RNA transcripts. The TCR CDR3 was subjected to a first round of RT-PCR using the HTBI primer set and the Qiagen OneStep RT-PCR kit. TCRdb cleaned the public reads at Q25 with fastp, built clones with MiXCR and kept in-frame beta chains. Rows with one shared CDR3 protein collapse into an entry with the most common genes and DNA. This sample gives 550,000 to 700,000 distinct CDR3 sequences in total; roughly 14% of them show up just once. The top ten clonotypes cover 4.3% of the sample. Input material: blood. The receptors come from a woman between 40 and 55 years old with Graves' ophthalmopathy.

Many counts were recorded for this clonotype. The CDR3 sequence: CASSIKGGSYEQYF. In DNA, the CDR3 is TGTGCCAGTAGTATAAAGGGGGGCTCCTACGAGCAGTACTTC. The chain has TRBV19 and TRBJ2-7, with D perhaps given as TRBD1 or TRBD2 (6 bases each). This CDR3 has 14 amino acids. Trimming shortened V by 2 bases and J by 0 bases, and 8 bases separated the two germline ends. Germline CDR1 is LNHDA and CDR2 is SQIVND (reference sequence).

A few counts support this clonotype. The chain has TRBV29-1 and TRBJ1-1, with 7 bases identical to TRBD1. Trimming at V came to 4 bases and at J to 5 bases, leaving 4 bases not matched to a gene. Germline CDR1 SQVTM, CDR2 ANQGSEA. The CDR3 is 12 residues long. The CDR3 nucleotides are TGCAGCGTTGGCAGGGGGGGGACTGAAGCTTTCTTT. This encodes CSVGRGGTEAFF.

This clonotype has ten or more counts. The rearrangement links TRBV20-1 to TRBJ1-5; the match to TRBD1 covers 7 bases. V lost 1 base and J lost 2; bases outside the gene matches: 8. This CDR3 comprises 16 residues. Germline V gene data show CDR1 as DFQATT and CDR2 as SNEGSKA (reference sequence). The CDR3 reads CSARAGGQMGNQPQHF. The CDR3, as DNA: TGCAGTGCTAGAGCTGGGGGACAGATGGGCAATCAGCCCCAGCATTTT.

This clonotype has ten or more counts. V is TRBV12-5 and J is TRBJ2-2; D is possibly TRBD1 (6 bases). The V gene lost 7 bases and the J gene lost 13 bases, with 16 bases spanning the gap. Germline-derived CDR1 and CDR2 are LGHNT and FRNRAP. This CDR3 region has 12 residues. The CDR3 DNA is TGTGCTAGTGCCTTCGTAACAGGGCCGCTGTTTTTT. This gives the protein CASAFVTGPLFF.

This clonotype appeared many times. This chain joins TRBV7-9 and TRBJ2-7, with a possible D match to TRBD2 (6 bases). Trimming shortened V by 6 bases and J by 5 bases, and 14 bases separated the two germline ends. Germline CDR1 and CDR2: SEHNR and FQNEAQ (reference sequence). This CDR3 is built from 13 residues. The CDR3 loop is CASRRGEVNEQYF. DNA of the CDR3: TGTGCCAGCAGGCGAGGGGAGGTCAACGAGCAGTACTTC.

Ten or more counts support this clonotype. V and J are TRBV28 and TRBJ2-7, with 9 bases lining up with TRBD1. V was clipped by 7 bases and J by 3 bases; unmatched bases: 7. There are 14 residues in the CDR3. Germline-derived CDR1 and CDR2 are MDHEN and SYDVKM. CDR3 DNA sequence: TGTGCCAGCAAACCTCGGGACAGGGTCTACGAGCAGTACTTC. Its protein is CASKPRDRVYEQYF.

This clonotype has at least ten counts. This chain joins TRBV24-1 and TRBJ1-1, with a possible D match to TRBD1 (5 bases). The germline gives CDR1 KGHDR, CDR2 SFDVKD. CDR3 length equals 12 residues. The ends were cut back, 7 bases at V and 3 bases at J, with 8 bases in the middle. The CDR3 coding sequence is TGTGCCACCAGGAGGGGAGACACTGAAGCTTTCTTT. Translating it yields CATRRGDTEAFF.

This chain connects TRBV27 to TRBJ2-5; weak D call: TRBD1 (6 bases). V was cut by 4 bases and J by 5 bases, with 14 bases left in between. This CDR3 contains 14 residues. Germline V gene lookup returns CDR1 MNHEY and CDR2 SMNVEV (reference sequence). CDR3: CASSSLGTPETQYF. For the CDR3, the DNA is TGTGCCAGCAGTTCCCTCGGGACACCGGAGACCCAGTACTTC.

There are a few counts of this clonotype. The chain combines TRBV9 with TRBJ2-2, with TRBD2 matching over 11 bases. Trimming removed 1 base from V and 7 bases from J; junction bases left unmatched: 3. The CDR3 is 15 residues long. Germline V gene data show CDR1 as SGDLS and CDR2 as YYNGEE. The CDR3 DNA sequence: TGTGCCAGCAGCGTAACTAGCGGGAGTCACGGGGAGCTGTTTTTT. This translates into CASSVTSGSHGELFF.

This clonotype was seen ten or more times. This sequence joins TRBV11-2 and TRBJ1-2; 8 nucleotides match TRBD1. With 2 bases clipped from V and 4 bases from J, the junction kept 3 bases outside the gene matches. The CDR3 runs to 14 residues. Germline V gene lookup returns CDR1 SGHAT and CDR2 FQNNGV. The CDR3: CASSLQGASYGYTF. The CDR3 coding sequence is TGTGCCAGCAGCTTACAGGGGGCGTCCTATGGCTACACCTTC.

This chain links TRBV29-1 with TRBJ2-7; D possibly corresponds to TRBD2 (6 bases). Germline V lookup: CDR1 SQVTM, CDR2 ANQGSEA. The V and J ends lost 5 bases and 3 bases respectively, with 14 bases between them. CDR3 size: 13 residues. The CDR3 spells CSVWDSEGYEQYF. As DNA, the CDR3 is TGCAGCGTTTGGGACTCCGAGGGCTACGAGCAGTACTTC.

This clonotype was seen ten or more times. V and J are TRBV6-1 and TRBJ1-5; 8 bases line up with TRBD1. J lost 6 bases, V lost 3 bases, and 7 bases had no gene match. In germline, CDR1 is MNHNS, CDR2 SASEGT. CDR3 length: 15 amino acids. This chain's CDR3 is CASSESQGAFQPQHF. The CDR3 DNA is TGTGCCAGCAGTGAGTCCCAGGGGGCGTTTCAGCCCCAGCATTTT.

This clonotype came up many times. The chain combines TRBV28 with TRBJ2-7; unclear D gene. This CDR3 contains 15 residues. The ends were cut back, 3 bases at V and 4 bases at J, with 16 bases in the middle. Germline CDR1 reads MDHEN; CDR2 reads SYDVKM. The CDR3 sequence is CASSFLFLDTYEQYF. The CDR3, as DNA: TGTGCCAGCAGTTTTCTGTTCCTGGATACTTACGAGCAGTACTTC.

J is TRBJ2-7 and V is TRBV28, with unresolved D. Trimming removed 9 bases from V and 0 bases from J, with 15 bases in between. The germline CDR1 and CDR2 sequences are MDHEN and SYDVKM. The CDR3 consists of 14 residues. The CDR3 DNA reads TGTGCCAGTCGAGACGGGCAACGCTCCTACGAGCAGTACTTC. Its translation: CASRDGQRSYEQYF.

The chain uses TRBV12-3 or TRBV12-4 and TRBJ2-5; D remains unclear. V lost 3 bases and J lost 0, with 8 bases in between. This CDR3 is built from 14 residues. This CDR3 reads CASSFYKYQETQYF. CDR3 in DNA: TGTGCCAGCAGTTTTTACAAGTACCAAGAGACCCAGTACTTC.

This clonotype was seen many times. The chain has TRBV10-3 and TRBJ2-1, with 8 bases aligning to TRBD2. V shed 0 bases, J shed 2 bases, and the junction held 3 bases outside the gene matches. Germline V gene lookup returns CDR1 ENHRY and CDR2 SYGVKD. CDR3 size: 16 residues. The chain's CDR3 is CAISESAGLAYNEQFF. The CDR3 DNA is TGTGCCATCAGTGAGTCCGCGGGACTAGCCTACAATGAGCAGTTCTTC.

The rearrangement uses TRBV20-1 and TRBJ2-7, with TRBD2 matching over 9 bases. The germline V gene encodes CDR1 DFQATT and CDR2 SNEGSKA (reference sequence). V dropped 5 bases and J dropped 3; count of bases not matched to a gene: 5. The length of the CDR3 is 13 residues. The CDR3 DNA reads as TGCAGTGCTCAATTTAGCGGGGGCTACGAGCAGTACTTC. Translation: CSAQFSGGYEQYF.

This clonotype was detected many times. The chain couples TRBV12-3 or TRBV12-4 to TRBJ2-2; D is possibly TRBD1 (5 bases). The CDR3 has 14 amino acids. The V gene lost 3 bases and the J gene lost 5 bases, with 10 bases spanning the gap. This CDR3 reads CASSLAGLTGELFF. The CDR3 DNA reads TGTGCCAGCAGTTTGGCAGGGCTGACCGGGGAGCTGTTTTTT.

CDR3 nucleotides: TGTGCCAGCAGAAACCAGGAGGAGAGCACTGAAGCTTTCTTT. It codes for CASRNQEESTEAFF. This rearrangement joins TRBV6-1 to TRBJ1-1; D gene ambiguous. The CDR3 runs to 14 residues. From germline, CDR1 is MNHNS and CDR2 SASEGT. The V end was cut by 6 bases, the J end by 4 bases, with 15 bases between.

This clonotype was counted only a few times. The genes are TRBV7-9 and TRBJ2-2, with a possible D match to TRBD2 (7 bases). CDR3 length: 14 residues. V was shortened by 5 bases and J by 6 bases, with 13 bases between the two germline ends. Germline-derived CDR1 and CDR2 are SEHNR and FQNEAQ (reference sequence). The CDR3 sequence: CASSPGRGSGELFF. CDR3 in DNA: TGTGCCAGCAGCCCAGGGAGGGGGTCCGGGGAGCTGTTTTTT.

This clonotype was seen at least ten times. For the CDR3, the DNA is TGTGCCAGCAGGCTAACAGGGGCACCCAATCAGCCCCAGCATTTT. Protein sequence: CASRLTGAPNQPQHF. This chain links TRBV6-1 with TRBJ1-5, with TRBD1 matching 7 bases. Germline V lookup: CDR1 MNHNS, CDR2 SASEGT. CDR3 length: 15 amino acids. With 6 bases clipped from V and 3 bases from J, the junction kept 8 bases outside the gene matches.

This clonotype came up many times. The CDR3 DNA reads TGTGCCTGGAGGCCCTCGGCAGGACGGCCCTACGAGCAGTACTTC. It is translated as CAWRPSAGRPYEQYF. This sequence joins TRBV30 and TRBJ2-7; unclear D gene. The CDR3 spans 15 residues. The V end was cut by 3 bases, the J end by 2 bases, with 17 bases between. Germline CDR1 is GTSNPN and CDR2 is SVGIG (reference sequence). Based on the CDR3 plus reference TRBV30 and TRBJ2-7, the full variable domain is SQTIHQWPATLVQPVGSPLSLECTVEGTSNPNLYWYRQAAGRGLQLLFYSVGIGQISSEVPQNLSASRPQDRQFILSSKKLLLSDSGFYLCAWRPSAGRPYEQYFGPGTRLTVT.

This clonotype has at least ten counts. CDR3 residues: CSASGQTNTEAFF. As DNA, the CDR3 is TGCAGTGCTAGTGGTCAGACGAACACTGAAGCTTTCTTT. The chain carries TRBV20-1 and TRBJ1-1; no definite D call. Germline CDR1 reads DFQATT; CDR2 reads SNEGSKA (reference sequence). Trimming cost V 3 bases and J 1 base, with 9 bases left between them. CDR3 length equals 13 residues.

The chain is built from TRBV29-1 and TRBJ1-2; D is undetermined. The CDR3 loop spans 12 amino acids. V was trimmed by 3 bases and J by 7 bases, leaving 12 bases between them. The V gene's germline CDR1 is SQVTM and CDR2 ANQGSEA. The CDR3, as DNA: TGCAGCGTTGATTCGTTGACTGTTGGCTACACCTTC. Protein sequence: CSVDSLTVGYTF.

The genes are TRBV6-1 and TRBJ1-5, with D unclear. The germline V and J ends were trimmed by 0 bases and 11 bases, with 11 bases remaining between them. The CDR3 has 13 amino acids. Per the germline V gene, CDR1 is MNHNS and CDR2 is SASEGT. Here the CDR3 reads CASSEASARAQHF. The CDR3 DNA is TGTGCCAGCAGTGAAGCGTCTGCCCGCGCCCAGCATTTT.

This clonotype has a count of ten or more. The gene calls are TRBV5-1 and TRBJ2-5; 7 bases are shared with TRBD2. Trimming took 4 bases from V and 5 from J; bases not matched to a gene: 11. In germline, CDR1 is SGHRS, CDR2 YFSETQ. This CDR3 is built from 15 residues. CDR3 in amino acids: CASSPGTGGDETQYF. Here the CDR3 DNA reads TGCGCCAGCAGCCCGGGGACGGGAGGAGACGAGACCCAGTACTTC. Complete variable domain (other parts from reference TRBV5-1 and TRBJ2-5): KAGVTQTPRYLIKTRGQQVTLSCSPISGHRSVSWYQQTPGQGLQFLFEYFSETQRNKGNFPGRFSGRQFSNSRSEMNVSTLELGDSALYLCASSPGTGGDETQYFGPGTRLLVL.

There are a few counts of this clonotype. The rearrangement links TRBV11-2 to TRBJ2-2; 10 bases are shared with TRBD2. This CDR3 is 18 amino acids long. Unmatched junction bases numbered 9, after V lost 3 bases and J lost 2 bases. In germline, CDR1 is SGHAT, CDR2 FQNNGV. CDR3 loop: CASSFETPLAGNTGELFF. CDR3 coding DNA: TGTGCCAGCAGCTTCGAAACCCCACTAGCGGGAAACACCGGGGAGCTGTTTTTT. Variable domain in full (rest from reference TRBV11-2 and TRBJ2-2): EAGVAQSPRYKIIEKRQSVAFWCNPISGHATLYWYQQILGQGPKLLIQFQNNGVVDDSQLPKDRFSAERLKGVDSTLKIQPAKLEDSAVYLCASSFETPLAGNTGELFFGEGSRLTVL.

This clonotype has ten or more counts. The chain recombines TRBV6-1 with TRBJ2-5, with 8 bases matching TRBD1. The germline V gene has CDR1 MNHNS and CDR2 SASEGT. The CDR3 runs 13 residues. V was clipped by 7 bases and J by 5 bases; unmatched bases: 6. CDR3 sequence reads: CASTPGGRETQYF. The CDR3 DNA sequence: TGTGCCAGCACCCCAGGGGGCAGGGAGACCCAGTACTTC.